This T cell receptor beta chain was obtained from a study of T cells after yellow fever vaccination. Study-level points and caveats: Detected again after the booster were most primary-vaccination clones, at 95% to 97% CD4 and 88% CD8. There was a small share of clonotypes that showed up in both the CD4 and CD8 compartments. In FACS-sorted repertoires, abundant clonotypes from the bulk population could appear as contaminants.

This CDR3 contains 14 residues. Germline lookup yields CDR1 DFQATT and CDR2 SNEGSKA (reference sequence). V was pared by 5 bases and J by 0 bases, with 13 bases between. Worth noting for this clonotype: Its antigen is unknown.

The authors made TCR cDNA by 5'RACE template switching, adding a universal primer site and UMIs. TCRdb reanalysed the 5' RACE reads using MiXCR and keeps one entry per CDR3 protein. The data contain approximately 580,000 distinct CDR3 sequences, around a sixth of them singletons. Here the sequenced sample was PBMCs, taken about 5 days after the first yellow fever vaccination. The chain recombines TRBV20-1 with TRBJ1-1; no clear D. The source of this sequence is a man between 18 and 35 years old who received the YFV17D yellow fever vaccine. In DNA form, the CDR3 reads TGCAGTGCTCAAGGTGGGTCCATGAACACTGAAGCTTTCTTT. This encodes CSAQGGSMNTEAFF.